The present T cell receptor (beta chain) was sequenced within a study of blood T cell repertoires in COVID-19. Sequencing was performed with immunoSEQ multiplex PCR; in TCRdb, only in-frame clones are kept and a portion is missing. The data contain fewer than 350,000 clones, about 90% of them singletons. V was clipped by 4 bases and J by 9 bases, with 18 bases between them. Germline V CDR1 and CDR2: SGHVS, FQNEAQ. This CDR3 is built from 15 residues. This chain uses TRBV7-8 with TRBJ2-2; tentative D call: TRBD1 (5 bases). The sequence was collected from a woman aged 25 to 39 who had recovered from COVID-19. Sequenced material: peripheral blood. In nucleotides, the CDR3 is TGTGCCAGCAGCTCCTACCAGGGAAGTGACTGGGAGCTGTTTTTT. Its translation is CASSSYQGSDWELFF.